This T cell receptor (beta chain) originates from a study of control samples from healthy donors and cancer patients. Profiled with immunoSEQ multiplex PCR; TCRdb holds only in-frame clones, not every one. Altogether 100,000 to 150,000 clones are present, about 93% being singletons, with the ten largest covering almost 2.5%. Germline V gene data show CDR1 as SGDLS and CDR2 as YYNGEE. Trimming took 4 bases from V and 8 from J; bases not matched to a gene: 11. The CDR3 runs to 14 residues. Sequencing input: blood. This TCR derives from a man aged 18-30 years in good health. The genes are TRBV9 and TRBJ1-2, with 7 bases matching TRBD1. The CDR3 sequence is CASSSPGGGLGYTF. In DNA, the CDR3 is TGTGCCAGCAGCTCCCCAGGGGGGGGGCTCGGCTACACCTTC.